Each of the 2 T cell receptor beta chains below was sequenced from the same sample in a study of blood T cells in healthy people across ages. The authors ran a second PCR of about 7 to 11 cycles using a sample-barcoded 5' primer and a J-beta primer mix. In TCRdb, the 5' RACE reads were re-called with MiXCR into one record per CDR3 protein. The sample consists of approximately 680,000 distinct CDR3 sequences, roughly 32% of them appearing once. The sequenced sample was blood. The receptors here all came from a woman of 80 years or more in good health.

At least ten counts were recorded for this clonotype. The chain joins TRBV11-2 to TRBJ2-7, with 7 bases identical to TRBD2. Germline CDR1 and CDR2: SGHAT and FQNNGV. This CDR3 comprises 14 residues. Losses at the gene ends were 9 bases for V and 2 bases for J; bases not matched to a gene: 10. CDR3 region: CASGWLAATYEQYF. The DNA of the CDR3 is TGTGCCAGTGGGTGGCTAGCGGCTACCTACGAGCAGTACTTC.

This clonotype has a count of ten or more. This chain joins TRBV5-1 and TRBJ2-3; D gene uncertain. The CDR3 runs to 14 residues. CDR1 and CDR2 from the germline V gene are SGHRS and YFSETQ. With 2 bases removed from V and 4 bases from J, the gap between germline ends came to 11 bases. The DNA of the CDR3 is TGCGCCAGCAGCTTAGGCAGGAAGGCAGATACGCAGTATTTT. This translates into CASSLGRKADTQYF.